The T cell receptor (beta chain) described here comes from a study of blood T cell repertoires in COVID-19. Study-wide background: The origin of the acute and convalescent COVID-19 samples was the United States, Italy and Spain. The cDNA or gDNA used as material had been derived from T cells, B-cell-depleted T cells, or PBMCs.

This clone was seen just once. The CDR3 covers 13 residues. The V end lost 5 bases, the J end lost 5 bases, and 12 bases lay between the germline ends. Germline V lookup: CDR1 LGHDT, CDR2 YNNKEL (reference sequence). In the source study's methods: Amplifying reference gene primers gave estimates of nucleated cell counts. Generated by immunoSEQ multiplex PCR, the TCRdb table keeps only in-frame clones and is missing some. V and J calls plus clone size are reproduced from that table; the DNA served to infer D and trimming. The sample has more than 15,000 clones, around 90% seen once. The sequence came from a man aged 45-60 years with active COVID-19. The specimen sequenced was peripheral blood. This rearrangement joins TRBV3-1 (or the pseudogene TRBV3-2) to TRBJ2-5; weak D call: TRBD1 (5 bases). The CDR3 is CASSRGYAETQYF. DNA for the CDR3: TGTGCCAGCAGCAGGGGATACGCGGAGACCCAGTACTTC.